This T cell receptor beta chain was captured in a study of blood T cell repertoires in COVID-19. Study overall: The study drew acute and convalescent COVID-19 samples from the United States, Italy and Spain. The cDNA or gDNA used as material had been derived from T cells, B-cell-depleted T cells, or PBMCs.

In the original workflow: Reference gene primers were amplified, and this amplification served to estimate nucleated cell counts. Only in-frame clones appear in the TCRdb table, and some are missing; sequencing was by immunoSEQ multiplex PCR. Clonal size and the V and J genes are those of that table, whereas D and trimming came from the DNA. The data show approximately 82,000 clones, 75% to 85% seen once. V was pared by 4 bases and J by 2 bases, with 3 bases of the junction left unmatched. Germline V gene lookup returns CDR1 SGHRS and CDR2 YFSETQ. The length of the CDR3 is 14 residues. This chain links TRBV5-1 with TRBJ1-2; 9 bases are shared with TRBD1. The sample consisted of peripheral blood. This clonotype was obtained from a human donor in a cohort sampled during active COVID-19. The CDR3 coding sequence is TGCGCCAGCAGCCTCGGACAGGGGAACTATGGCTACACCTTC. This translates into CASSLGQGNYGYTF.